Below are 24 T cell receptor beta chains sequenced from a single sample in a study of vaccination effects on CD4 cells after COVID-19. Scientists isolated CD4+ T cells after an approximately 10-day culture period ended. Here immunoSEQ multiplex PCR was the method, and the copy in TCRdb shows in-frame clones only, minus some. The top ten hold over 2.5% of the sample, which has more than 30,000 clones, around 74% seen once. Their specific antigens are unknown. This sample comprised CD4+ T cells from PBMCs cultured without peptide, obtained before COVID-19 vaccination. These receptors were obtained from a human donor who received a COVID-19 vaccine.

The rearrangement joins TRBV5-6 to TRBJ2-5, with a tentative D call TRBD2 (6 bases). The CDR3 covers 15 residues. Trimming stripped 1 base from V and 4 bases from J, with 14 bases between. Germline CDR1 is SGHDT and CDR2 is YYEEEE. CDR3 DNA: TGTGCCAGCAGCTTGTCGTCGGAGGGTGGAGAGACCCAGTACTTC. Translating it yields CASSLSSEGGETQYF.

The chain has TRBV28 and TRBJ1-5, with D maybe TRBD1 (5 bases). This CDR3 is built from 15 residues. The germline V gene encodes CDR1 MDHEN and CDR2 SYDVKM. V was shortened by 3 bases and J by 4 bases, with 13 bases between the two germline ends. The CDR3 nucleotides are TGTGCCAGCAGTTTTAGTCCGGGGGGGAATCAGCCCCAGCATTTT. This gives the protein CASSFSPGGNQPQHF.

The rearrangement uses TRBV5-8 and TRBJ2-2; D possibly uses TRBD1 or TRBD2 (5 bases each). V was trimmed by 0 bases and J by 3 bases, leaving 9 bases between them. Looked up from germline, CDR1 is SGHTS and CDR2 is YDEGEE. The CDR3 runs to 15 residues. The CDR3 reads CASSLGGTYTGELFF. CDR3 nucleotides: TGTGCCAGCAGCTTGGGGGGGACCTACACCGGGGAGCTGTTTTTT.

V and J are TRBV7-2 and TRBJ2-3; D possibly corresponds to TRBD2 (5 bases). The V gene lost 5 bases and the J gene lost 0 bases, with 15 bases spanning the gap. This CDR3 comprises 16 residues. Looked up from germline, CDR1 is SGHTA and CDR2 is FQGNSA. CDR3 sequence: CASSQRTYTSTDTQYF. The CDR3 nucleotides read TGTGCCAGCAGCCAACGGACTTATACTAGCACAGATACGCAGTATTTT. The full variable domain, in which reference TRBV7-2 and TRBJ2-3 provide the parts outside the CDR3, is GAGVSQSPSNKVTEKGKDVELRCDPISGHTALYWYRQSLGQGLEFLIYFQGNSAPDKSGLPSDRFSAERTGGSVSTLTIQRTQQEDSAVYLCASSQRTYTSTDTQYFGPGTRLTVL.

V gene TRBV5-4 combines with J gene TRBJ1-4; D call uncertain. Germline assignment: CDR1 SGHNT and CDR2 YYREEE (reference sequence). V lost 0 bases and J lost 2, with 8 bases in between. The CDR3 length is 15 residues. CDR3 DNA sequence: TGTGCCAGCAGCTTGGAGGCGGGGACTAATGAAAAACTGTTTTTT. It codes for CASSLEAGTNEKLFF. Variable domain in full (rest from reference TRBV5-4 and TRBJ1-4): ETGVTQSPTHLIKTRGQQVTLRCSSQSGHNTVSWYQQALGQGPQFIFQYYREEENGRGNFPPRFSGLQFPNYSSELNVNALELDDSALYLCASSLEAGTNEKLFFGSGTQLSVL.

This rearrangement joins TRBV5-6 to TRBJ1-5; the D gene is possibly TRBD1 (5 bases). There are 17 residues in the CDR3. V was clipped by 4 bases and J by 4 bases, with 21 bases between them. The germline gives CDR1 SGHDT, CDR2 YYEEEE. CDR3 loop: CASSVTPGRGPNQPQHF. The CDR3 coding sequence is TGTGCCAGCAGCGTCACCCCCGGGCGGGGACCGAATCAGCCCCAGCATTTT.

This clone has a handful of counts. This chain links TRBV3-1 (or the pseudogene TRBV3-2) with TRBJ1-3; D uncertain. Germline V gene lookup returns CDR1 LGHDT and CDR2 YNNKEL (reference sequence). V was pared by 1 base and J by 0 bases, with 13 bases between. The CDR3 totals 17 residues. In DNA, the CDR3 is TGTGCCAGCAGCCAAGGGACTCTAGAGAGCTCTGGAAACACCATATATTTT. This translates into CASSQGTLESSGNTIYF.

The V call is TRBV29-1, the J call TRBJ2-1, with 7 nucleotides matching TRBD2. V gave up 4 bases and J gave up 9 bases; unmatched junction bases: 9. This CDR3 is built from 13 residues. Germline V gene data show CDR1 as SQVTM and CDR2 as ANQGSEA. CDR3 in DNA: TGCAGCGTTGCCCCGGCGGGAGCGGGTGAGCAGTTCTTC. This translates into CSVAPAGAGEQFF.

This chain links TRBV19 with TRBJ1-1; possibly TRBD1 for D (6 bases). Germline loops: CDR1 LNHDA, CDR2 SQIVND (reference sequence). V lost 3 bases to trimming and J lost 0 bases, with 14 bases between them. The CDR3 sequence is 16 residues long. CDR3 sequence reads: CASSMGWGDMNTEAFF. The CDR3 bases are TGTGCCAGTAGTATGGGTTGGGGGGACATGAACACTGAAGCTTTCTTT. The full variable domain, completed using reference TRBV19 and TRBJ1-1, is DGGITQSPKYLFRKEGQNVTLSCEQNLNHDAMYWYRQDPGQGLRLIYYSQIVNDFQKGDIAEGYSVSREKKESFPLTVTSAQKNPTAFYLCASSMGWGDMNTEAFFGQGTRLTVV.

J is TRBJ1-4 and V is TRBV28; D gene uncertain. The ends were cut back, 1 base at V and 7 bases at J, with 22 bases in the middle. Germline-derived CDR1 and CDR2 are MDHEN and SYDVKM. This CDR3 contains 18 residues. The CDR3 sequence: CASSLSVLSPVRGEKLFF. CDR3 sequence (DNA): TGTGCCAGCAGTTTATCGGTTCTATCTCCGGTCCGGGGTGAAAAACTGTTTTTT.

This clone was seen a handful of times. The DNA for the CDR3 is TGTGCCAGCAGCTTAGTTCACAGGGATAGCAATCAGCCCCAGCATTTT. Translating gives CASSLVHRDSNQPQHF. The chain couples TRBV7-2 to TRBJ1-5, with D possibly matching TRBD1 (6 bases). Germline V CDR1 and CDR2: SGHTA, FQGNSA. The V end lost 1 base, the J end lost 0 bases, and 10 bases lay between the germline ends. The CDR3 runs 16 residues.

The chain joins TRBV5-6 to TRBJ1-4; tentatively, D is TRBD1 (6 bases). Trimming stripped 4 bases from V and 6 bases from J, with 13 bases between. Germline assignment: CDR1 SGHDT and CDR2 YYEEEE. The CDR3 is made up of 14 amino acids. The DNA for the CDR3 is TGTGCCAGCAGCCTAGACAGGCACCATGAAAAACTGTTTTTT. Amino acids: CASSLDRHHEKLFF.

The chain links TRBV6-4 to TRBJ1-2, with no clear D. This CDR3 has 13 amino acids. The V gene lost 6 bases and the J gene lost 5 bases, with 13 bases spanning the gap. Germline V gene data show CDR1 as MRHNA and CDR2 as SNTAGT. CDR3 residues: CASRPGPGYGYTF. In DNA, the CDR3 is TGTGCCAGCAGGCCCGGACCGGGATATGGCTACACCTTC.

The V call is TRBV5-6, the J call TRBJ1-1, with D possibly matching TRBD1 (6 bases). In germline, CDR1 is SGHDT, CDR2 YYEEEE. Trimming left V 3 bases short and J 12 bases short, with 15 bases between. This CDR3 contains 12 residues. CDR3 sequence (DNA): TGTGCCAGCAGCTCGGCGGGGGCAGATACTTTCTTT. It is translated as CASSSAGADTFF.

The chain uses TRBV5-5 and TRBJ2-2, with 13 nucleotides matching TRBD2. The CDR3 sequence is 16 residues long. Germline values: CDR1 SGHKS, CDR2 YYEKEE (reference sequence). V lost 5 bases to trimming and J lost 6 bases; unmatched junction nucleotides: 7. CDR3 nucleotide sequence: TGTGCCAGCAGTTGGGAAGGACTAGCGGGAGCCGGGGAGCTGTTTTTT. The encoded protein is CASSWEGLAGAGELFF.

This rearrangement joins TRBV9 to TRBJ1-3; no clear D. Germline values: CDR1 SGDLS, CDR2 YYNGEE. The CDR3 has 14 residues. Trimming removed 0 bases from V and 3 bases from J, with 7 bases in between. As DNA, the CDR3 is TGTGCCAGCAGCGTAGATGCAGGTGGAAACACCATATATTTT. It is translated as CASSVDAGGNTIYF. Variable domain in full (rest from reference TRBV9 and TRBJ1-3): DSGVTQTPKHLITATGQRVTLRCSPRSGDLSVYWYQQSLDQGLQFLIQYYNGEERAKGNILERFSAQQFPDLHSELNLSSLELGDSALYFCASSVDAGGNTIYFGEGSWLTVV.

There are a few counts of this clone. The V gene is TRBV29-1, the J gene TRBJ1-2; D is unresolved. This CDR3 region has 12 residues. Deletions cut 5 bases from V and 4 bases from J, with 11 bases between. Germline V gene sequence: CDR1 SQVTM, CDR2 ANQGSEA. The CDR3 sequence: CSVTQTAYGYTF. The CDR3 nucleotides are TGCAGCGTTACCCAGACGGCCTATGGCTACACCTTC.

The chain uses TRBV7-9 and TRBJ1-6, with D perhaps TRBD1 (5 bases). Trimming shortened V by 6 bases and J by 7 bases, and 16 bases separated the two germline ends. The CDR3 contains 15 residues. Germline values: CDR1 SEHNR, CDR2 FQNEAQ (reference sequence). The CDR3 DNA is TGTGCCAGCAGGTTAAGTGGGGGGTGGAATTCACCCCTCCACTTT. This codes for CASRLSGGWNSPLHF.

This chain links TRBV7-9 with TRBJ2-3, with 9 nucleotides matching TRBD2. After removal of 0 bases from V and 4 bases from J, the junction contained 2 bases not matched to a gene. The CDR3 runs to 15 residues. Germline assignment: CDR1 SEHNR and CDR2 FQNEAQ (reference sequence). The CDR3 coding sequence is TGTGCCAGCAGCTTAGCGCTAGCGGGGTCAGATACGCAGTATTTT. Protein product: CASSLALAGSDTQYF.

The chain recombines TRBV9 with TRBJ2-3, with D possibly TRBD2 on 5 matching bases. The CDR3 covers 13 residues. CDR1 SGDLS and CDR2 YYNGEE come from the germline V gene. V lost 3 bases to trimming and J lost 6 bases, with 11 bases between them. The CDR3 nucleotides are TGTGCCAGCAGCGCCGTGGGCGGGGATACGCAGTATTTT. This encodes CASSAVGGDTQYF.

The chain recombines TRBV6-5 with TRBJ1-2; TRBD1 aligns across 10 bases. This CDR3 comprises 13 residues. With V trimmed by 6 bases and J by 6 bases, 4 bases remained unmatched. In germline, CDR1 is MNHEY, CDR2 SVGAGI. This CDR3 is CASRTGGPDGYTF. In DNA form, the CDR3 reads TGTGCCAGCAGGACAGGGGGCCCTGATGGCTACACCTTC.

The chain carries TRBV6-5 and TRBJ1-5, with 7 nucleotides matching TRBD1. Germline V gives CDR1 MNHEY, CDR2 SVGAGI. The CDR3 covers 15 residues. V was clipped by 6 bases and J by 3 bases; unmatched bases: 8. The chain's CDR3 is CASRPRQGSNQPQHF. The CDR3 region has the DNA TGTGCCAGCAGACCCAGACAGGGCTCCAATCAGCCCCAGCATTTT.

The V gene is TRBV30, the J gene TRBJ2-5; 9 nucleotides align to TRBD1. V shed 2 bases and J 2 bases; nucleotides not matched to a gene: 6. The CDR3 has 15 amino acids. The germline CDR1 and CDR2 sequences are GTSNPN and SVGIG (reference sequence). CDR3 amino acids: CAWSRLGTGQETQYF. CDR3 DNA: TGTGCCTGGAGTCGACTAGGGACAGGGCAAGAGACCCAGTACTTC.

This chain uses TRBV9 with TRBJ1-3, with D maybe TRBD1 (6 bases). In germline, CDR1 is SGDLS, CDR2 YYNGEE. This CDR3 comprises 15 residues. The V end was cut by 0 bases, the J end by 0 bases, with 7 bases between. The CDR3 DNA is TGTGCCAGCAGCGTAGGACAGGCCTCTGGAAACACCATATATTTT. Protein: CASSVGQASGNTIYF.